This TCR beta chain was identified during a study of CXCR3-negative and CXCR3-positive naive CD8 T cells. The CDR3 spans 13 residues. Germline assignment: CDR1 SQVTM and CDR2 ANQGSEA. The study made its TRB cDNA libraries by 5' RACE, adding UMI labels. Reprocessing the 5' RACE reads, TCRdb reports a single entry for every CDR3 protein and omits DNA. Its clone listing holds some 50,000 distinct CDR3 sequences. This receptor was identified in a human donor in good health. Some clones in this sample may be carry-over from other donors' samples. What was sequenced was naive CXCR3- CD8+ T cells from blood. Subset: CD45RO-CCR7+CD27+CD95- naive CD8+ T cells lacking CXCR3 (TNR3-). This chain connects TRBV29-1 to TRBJ2-7; TCRdb's D call, TRBD2, is unchecked because there is no DNA. CDR3 region: CSVRSSGDYEQYF.